This T cell receptor beta chain was identified during a study of molecular identifiers for immune sequencing clone quantification. The germline V gene has CDR1 SGHAT and CDR2 FQNNGV. The CDR3 loop spans 15 amino acids. The germline V and J ends were trimmed by 5 bases and 4 bases, with 16 bases remaining between them. TCRdb used MiXCR to reprocess the PCR reads, holding one entry per CDR3 protein. This table has about 510,000 distinct CDR3 sequences, around 21% appearing once. For this clonotype: The antigen is not known.

Study conclusions and caveats: Single-cell amounts of spiked Jurkat TCR RNA were reportedly detectable among over 750,000 naive cells.

The TCR comes from a human donor in good health. Some libraries in this study had Jurkat cell RNA spiked in. Sequencing used naive CD8+ T cells from blood, with Jurkat cell RNA spiked in. Subset here: FACS-sorted CD8+CD4-CCR7+CD45RA+ naive T cells. V and J are TRBV11-2 and TRBJ2-3; unclear D gene. The CDR3 DNA follows: TGTGCCAGCAGCCTACACCAATGGAGTTCAGATACGCAGTATTTT. Protein sequence: CASSLHQWSSDTQYF.